These T cell receptor beta chains were read from a single sample in a study of blood T cell repertoires in COVID-19. Assay used: immunoSEQ multiplex PCR; TCRdb lists only in-frame clones, some missing. The table lists 250,000 or so clones, around nine tenths of them singletons, with more than 3% in the top ten. The sample comprised PBMCs or T cells enriched from blood (not recorded which). These TCRs come from a woman between 25 and 40 years old who had been exposed to COVID-19. Both conserved end residues are part of each CDR3. A D gene is named only where the DNA matches it firmly. Clone sizes are given selectively: once, few, many, or a class where the clone is expanded.

V	D	J	size	CDR3	DNA
TRBV6-5	NA	TRBJ1-4	NA	CASSYSGRDNEKLFF	TGTGCCAGCAGTTACTCGGGCAGGGATAATGAAAAACTGTTTTTT
TRBV19	TRBD1	TRBJ1-1	NA	CASSPTGGTEAFF	TGTGCCAGTAGTCCCACAGGGGGCACTGAAGCTTTCTTT
TRBV5-1	NA	TRBJ1-3	NA	CASSLSQGAGNTIYF	TGCGCCAGCAGCTTGAGTCAGGGTGCTGGAAACACCATATATTTT
TRBV29-1	TRBD2	TRBJ2-1	NA	CSVERGGLAGSSYNEQFF	TGCAGCGTTGAAAGGGGGGGATTAGCGGGAAGCTCCTACAATGAGCAGTTCTTC
TRBV5-4	NA	TRBJ2-4	NA	CASSSRDKKNIQYF	TGTGCCAGCAGCTCACGGGACAAAAAAAACATTCAGTACTTC
TRBV5-1	NA	TRBJ1-1	NA	CASSGDTEAFF	TGCGCCAGCAGTGGAGACACTGAAGCTTTCTTT
TRBV11-2	NA	TRBJ2-3	once	CASSFGGTQYF	TGTGCCAGCAGCTTTGGCGGTACGCAGTATTTT
TRBV27	NA	TRBJ2-7	NA	CASRVASFSYEQYF	TGTGCCAGCAGAGTAGCGTCTTTCTCCTACGAGCAGTACTTC
TRBV18	TRBD1	TRBJ1-5	NA	CASSPRRQGDQPQHF	TGTGCCAGCTCACCACGACGACAGGGTGATCAGCCCCAGCATTTT
TRBV27	TRBD2	TRBJ2-1	NA	CASSPRVAGSYNEQFF	TGTGCCAGCAGCCCGAGGGTAGCGGGATCCTACAATGAGCAGTTCTTC
TRBV5-1	TRBD1	TRBJ1-1	NA	CASSPDRATEAFF	TGCGCCAGCAGTCCGGACAGGGCCACTGAAGCTTTCTTT
TRBV28	TRBD1	TRBJ2-7	NA	CASRGQGPYEQYF	TGTGCCAGCAGAGGACAGGGGCCCTACGAGCAGTACTTC
TRBV4-1	NA	TRBJ2-7	NA	CASSHYMEGPYEQYF	TGCGCCAGCAGCCACTACATGGAGGGCCCCTACGAGCAGTACTTC
TRBV5-6	TRBD2	TRBJ2-7	NA	CASSSRTSGRAYPTYEQYF	TGTGCCAGCAGCTCGCGGACTAGCGGGAGGGCCTACCCCACCTACGAGCAGTACTTC
TRBV5-4	TRBD2	TRBJ2-3	NA	CASSLTSDRTDTQYF	TGTGCCAGCAGCCTAACTAGCGACCGCACAGATACGCAGTATTTT
TRBV5-1	TRBD2	TRBJ2-4	NA	CASSVAGGPLLAKNIQYF	TGCGCCAGCAGCGTAGCGGGAGGACCCTTACTAGCCAAAAACATTCAGTACTTC
TRBV28	TRBD1	TRBJ1-6	few	CASGDRYSPLHF	TGTGCCAGCGGGGACAGGTACTCACCCCTCCACTTT
TRBV3-1/TRBV3-2	NA	TRBJ1-4	NA	CASSQDFATVATNEKLFF	TGTGCCAGCAGCCAAGATTTTGCAACGGTCGCAACTAATGAAAAACTGTTTTTT
TRBV27	NA	TRBJ2-5	NA	CASSWPGQETQYF	TGTGCCAGCAGTTGGCCAGGACAAGAGACCCAGTACTTC
TRBV20-1	NA	TRBJ1-4	NA	CSASFRGPATNEKLFF	TGCAGTGCTAGTTTCAGGGGACCAGCAACTAATGAAAAACTGTTTTTT
TRBV30	NA	TRBJ2-6	NA	CAWSVRGANVLTF	TGTGCCTGGAGTGTTAGAGGGGCCAACGTCCTGACTTTC
TRBV5-1	TRBD2	TRBJ2-5	NA	CASSPHERREFRETQYF	TGCGCCAGCAGCCCCCATGAGAGGCGGGAGTTTCGGGAGACCCAGTACTTC
TRBV18	TRBD1	TRBJ2-7	NA	CASSPGGQGRGGEQYF	TGTGCCAGCTCACCTGGGGGACAGGGTAGAGGAGGCGAGCAGTACTTC
TRBV4-1	TRBD1	TRBJ2-7	NA	CASSPRTGTGLYEQYF	TGCGCCAGCAGCCCCAGAACTGGGACAGGCCTCTACGAGCAGTACTTC
TRBV5-1	TRBD2	TRBJ2-1	NA	CASSSTLAGYPNEQFF	TGCGCCAGCAGCTCAACGCTAGCGGGGTACCCCAATGAGCAGTTCTTC
TRBV6-1	TRBD2	TRBJ2-7	NA	CASSDGLADSYEQYF	TGTGCCAGCAGTGATGGACTAGCGGACTCCTACGAGCAGTACTTC
TRBV5-1	TRBD2	TRBJ2-2	many	CASSYVLAGGPGELFF	TGCGCCAGCAGCTATGTGCTCGCGGGAGGGCCCGGGGAGCTGTTTTTT
TRBV3-1/TRBV3-2	TRBD1	TRBJ1-1	NA	CASSLRTGGNEAFF	TGTGCCAGCAGCCTTCGGACAGGGGGCAATGAAGCTTTCTTT